This paragraph reports one T cell receptor (beta chain). As yet, its antigen is unknown. V was cut by 5 bases and J by 7 bases, with 14 bases left in between. The CDR3 consists of 13 residues. In germline, CDR1 is SGHTA, CDR2 FQGNSA. The record originates from a study of cytomegalovirus exposure and HLA in healthy donors. About the research overall: Within an early data release were about 80 million unique TCRs drawn from HLA-typed donors.

60 Vbeta and 13 Jbeta primers were used in PCR. Sequencing was performed with immunoSEQ multiplex PCR; in TCRdb, only in-frame clones are kept and a portion is missing. The sample consists of about 150,000 clones, 70% to 80% of them appearing once. Findings and limits, study-wide: Altogether, 150 to 200 TCR beta chains were recorded as cytomegalovirus-associated. A later analysis found most CMV-associated TCR beta chains apparently HLA-restricted.

The sequencing input was PBMCs. This sequence was found in a male donor in good health and CMV-seronegative. The V and J genes are TRBV7-2 and TRBJ1-2, with D possibly being TRBD1 (6 bases). For the CDR3, the DNA is TGTGCCAGCAGCCAACAGGGATATGGTGGCTACACCTTC. Amino acids: CASSQQGYGGYTF.